This T cell receptor beta chain was observed in a study of T cell responses to AZD1222 COVID-19 vaccine. In regard to this clone: Its antigen is undetermined.

TCRdb keeps only in-frame clones here, not all; method: immunoSEQ multiplex PCR. Of approximately 120,000 clones in the sample, about 90% were seen once. Second doses that came at about 4 or about 12 weeks were put together. V gave up 1 base and J gave up 6 bases, with 7 bases separating them. The CDR3 contains 12 residues. The V gene's germline CDR1 is KGHSH and CDR2 LQKENI. General study results and limits: Spike-specific TCR depth and breadth grew after two AZD1222 doses. Clonal diversity may have been underestimated in mostly white British donors.

The clonotype comes from an adult who received the AZD1222 COVID-19 vaccine. The sequencing here drew on peripheral blood, taken 28 days after the second AZD1222 dose. The chain links TRBV18 to TRBJ2-7; no reliable D call. CDR3 loop: CASSPLGSEQYF. CDR3 nucleotide sequence: TGTGCCAGCTCACCACTAGGATCCGAGCAGTACTTC.